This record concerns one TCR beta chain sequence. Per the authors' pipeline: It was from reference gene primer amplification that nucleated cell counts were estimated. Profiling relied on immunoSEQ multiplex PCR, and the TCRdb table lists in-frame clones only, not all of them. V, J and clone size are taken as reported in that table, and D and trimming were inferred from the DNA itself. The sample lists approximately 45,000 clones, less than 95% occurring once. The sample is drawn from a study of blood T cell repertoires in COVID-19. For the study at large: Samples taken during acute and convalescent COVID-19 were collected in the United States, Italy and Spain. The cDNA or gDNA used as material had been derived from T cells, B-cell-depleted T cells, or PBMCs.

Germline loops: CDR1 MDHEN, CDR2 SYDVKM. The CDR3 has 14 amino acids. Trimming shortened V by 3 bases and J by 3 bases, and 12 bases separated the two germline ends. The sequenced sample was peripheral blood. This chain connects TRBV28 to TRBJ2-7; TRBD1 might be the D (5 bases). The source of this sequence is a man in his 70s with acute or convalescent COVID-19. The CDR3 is CASSFMPTDYEQYF. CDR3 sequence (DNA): TGTGCCAGCAGTTTTATGCCGACAGACTACGAGCAGTACTTC.